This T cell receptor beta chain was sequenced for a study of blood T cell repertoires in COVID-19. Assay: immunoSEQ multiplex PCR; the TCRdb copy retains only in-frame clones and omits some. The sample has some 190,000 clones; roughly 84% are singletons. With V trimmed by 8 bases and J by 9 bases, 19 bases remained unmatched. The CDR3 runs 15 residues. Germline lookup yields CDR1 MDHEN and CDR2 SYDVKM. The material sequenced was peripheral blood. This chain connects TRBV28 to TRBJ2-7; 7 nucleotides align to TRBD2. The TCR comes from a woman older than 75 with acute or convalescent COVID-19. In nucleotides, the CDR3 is TGTGCCAGCCACCCACCGGGAGGCGTTCGGGTGGGGCAGTACTTC. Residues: CASHPPGGVRVGQYF.